A selection of T cell receptor beta chains follows, all from one sample in a study of shared clonotypes between healthy human individuals. Clones were read by immunoSEQ multiplex PCR, and TCRdb kept only the in-frame ones, dropping some. The data show 300,000 to 400,000 clones, with over 65% seen just once and about 9.4% held by the top ten. The specimen sequenced was memory CD4+ T cells sorted from blood. The receptor set was obtained from a man in his thirties or forties in good health. Both conserved end residues are part of each CDR3. The D gene is left open where the match is weak. The listing skips clone size in some rows; elsewhere it reads once, few, many or a size class.

TRBD1 few TRBJ1-3 17 TRBV6-4 TGTGCCAGCAGTGACTCGCAACAGGGGGCGCCTGGAAACACCATATATTTT CASSDSQQGAPGNTIYF
- few TRBJ2-1 15 TRBV7-2 TGTGCCAGCAGCTTAGTTAGCGGTCCCTACAATGAGCAGTTCTTC CASSLVSGPYNEQFF
- - TRBJ2-7 14 TRBV25-1 TGTGCCAGCAGTGACGAGCATCGTAATTACGAGCAGTACTTC CASSDEHRNYEQYF
TRBD2 - TRBJ2-3 19 TRBV15 TGTGCCACCAGCCGGGGGTCGACTAGCGGGAGGCCCCCAATTGATACGCAGTATTTT CATSRGSTSGRPPIDTQYF
- - TRBJ2-2 11 TRBV7-2 TGTGCCAGCGGACGGACCGGGGAGCTGTTTTTT CASGRTGELFF
- - TRBJ1-6 15 TRBV6-1 TGTGCCAGCAGTGAAATGAACGTGGTGACTTCACCCCTCCACTTT CASSEMNVVTSPLHF
- few TRBJ2-1 18 TRBV5-5 TGTGCCAGCAGCGGGCATACGGGGGCCATCCTCTCCTACAATGAGCAGTTCTTC CASSGHTGAILSYNEQFF
- few TRBJ1-1 15 TRBV7-9 TGTGCCAGCAGCTTAGCAGGCCGCTCTGTCACTGAAGCTTTCTTT CASSLAGRSVTEAFF
- - TRBJ1-5 15 TRBV2 TGTGCCAGCAGTGAACCCCTCGCTTTCAATCAGCCCCAGCATTTT CASSEPLAFNQPQHF
- - TRBJ2-1 15 TRBV6-5 TGTGCCAGCAGTTACTCGCGGTCGTTGGACAATGAGCAGTTCTTC CASSYSRSLDNEQFF
- - TRBJ2-5 14 TRBV7-6 TGTGCCAGCAGCTTAGATGGGGGTCGGGAGACCCAGTACTTC CASSLDGGRETQYF
- - TRBJ2-3 14 TRBV5-1 TGCGCCAGCAGCTTCGGACGCGGGGAGGATACGCAGTATTTT CASSFGRGEDTQYF
- few TRBJ2-1 12 TRBV2 TGTGCCAGCAGTCAGGGATCGGGGGAGCAGTTCTTC CASSQGSGEQFF
TRBD1 - TRBJ2-2 14 TRBV10-2 TGCGCCAGTATACCGGGACAGTTCACCGGGGAGCTGTTTTTT CASIPGQFTGELFF
TRBD1 - TRBJ2-4 15 TRBV2 TGTGCCAGCAGTGAAAAGGGGGCAGGCAAAAACATTCAGTACTTC CASSEKGAGKNIQYF
- - TRBJ2-4 20 TRBV4-1 TGCGCCAGCAGCCCGAGGCAGGGTTCGGCCAGCTATCCTGGATCCAACATTCAGTACTTC CASSPRQGSASYPGSNIQYF
TRBD1 - TRBJ2-7 13 TRBV2 TGTGCCAGCAGTGAGGACAGGGGTGGCGAGCAGTACTTC CASSEDRGGEQYF
- - TRBJ1-2 13 TRBV29-1 TGCAGCGTTGTATTAGGGGGGAACTATGGCTACACCTTC CSVVLGGNYGYTF
- - TRBJ2-5 15 TRBV4-1 TGCGCCAGCAGCCAAGATGGGGTCATGGGAGAGACCCAGTACTTC CASSQDGVMGETQYF
TRBD1 - TRBJ2-3 15 TRBV5-1 TGCGCCAGCAGCCATGGACAGGGGGGCAAGGATACGCAGTATTTT CASSHGQGGKDTQYF
TRBD2 - TRBJ2-2 16 TRBV2 TGTGCCAGCAGCCTGACTAGCGTTGCGAACACCGGGGAGCTGTTTTTT CASSLTSVANTGELFF
TRBD2 - TRBJ2-7 15 TRBV6-5 TGTGCCAGCATGCCCGGGCTAGCGGGATATCGGGTGCAGTACTTC CASMPGLAGYRVQYF
TRBD2 - TRBJ2-1 16 TRBV19 TGTGCCAGTAGTTTACCGGGACTAAGCCCACCAGGAGAGCAGTTCTTC CASSLPGLSPPGEQFF
TRBD1 - TRBJ1-2 17 TRBV4-1 TGCGCCAGCAGCCACTCGGGACAGGGACGAGCTAACTATGGCTACACCTTC CASSHSGQGRANYGYTF
TRBD2 - TRBJ2-7 13 TRBV7-6 TGTGCCAGCAGTTCCCTAGCGGTTGGCGAGCAGTACTTC CASSSLAVGEQYF
- - TRBJ2-3 13 TRBV11-3 TGTGCCAGCAGCTTTAAGGGGGCAGATACGCAGTATTTT CASSFKGADTQYF
TRBD1 - TRBJ2-1 15 TRBV11-3 TGTGCCAGCAGCTCCGGGGACAGGGGCGACAATGAGCAGTTCTTC CASSSGDRGDNEQFF
- - TRBJ2-3 14 TRBV5-1 TGCGCCAGCAGCTTGGGTTTCGGGTCAGATACGCAGTATTTT CASSLGFGSDTQYF
- - TRBJ1-4 16 TRBV15 TGTGCCACCAGCATCTCGGGCGCAGGCCTTCCTGAAAAACTGTTTTTT CATSISGAGLPEKLFF
TRBD1 few TRBJ2-5 13 TRBV11-2 TGTGCCAGGGACAGGGTCGCCCAAGAGACCCAGTACTTC CARDRVAQETQYF
TRBD1 - TRBJ1-3 14 TRBV7-9 TGTGCCAGCAAACGGACAGGGGCTGGAAACACCATATATTTT CASKRTGAGNTIYF